Presented here are 21 T cell receptor beta chains from one specimen sequenced in a study of T cell changes during pregnancy in multiple sclerosis. Assay used: immunoSEQ multiplex PCR; TCRdb lists only in-frame clones, some missing. Here the sample spans tens of thousands of clones, 90% to 95% being singletons. Sequenced material: CD8+ T cells from peripheral blood mononuclear cells, taken in the third trimester of pregnancy. Receptors were obtained from a female donor with multiple sclerosis, enrolled in a pregnancy study.

The chain recombines TRBV5-4 with TRBJ2-1; possibly TRBD1 for D (6 bases). V dropped 4 bases and J dropped 8 bases, with 7 bases sitting between them. The CDR3 consists of 11 residues. Germline values: CDR1 SGHNT, CDR2 YYREEE (reference sequence). CDR3 protein: CASSPGDEQFF. As DNA, the CDR3 is TGTGCCAGCAGCCCAGGGGATGAGCAGTTCTTC.

V and J are TRBV5-1 and TRBJ1-1, with 10 bases lining up with TRBD1. In germline, CDR1 is SGHRS, CDR2 YFSETQ. With V trimmed by 2 bases and J by 1 base, 2 bases remained unmatched. The CDR3 runs 15 residues. The CDR3 DNA follows: TGCGCCAGCAGCTTTGGGACAGGGGAGAACACTGAAGCTTTCTTT. As protein: CASSFGTGENTEAFF.

The V call is TRBV27, the J call TRBJ2-1, with D possibly TRBD1 on 6 matching bases. Trimming removed 6 bases from V and 6 bases from J, with 24 bases in between. CDR3 length: 17 amino acids. The germline gives CDR1 MNHEY, CDR2 SMNVEV (reference sequence). This chain's CDR3 is CASSHDATPGTLNEQFF. CDR3 nucleotides: TGTGCCAGCAGCCACGATGCCACCCCCGGGACACTCAATGAGCAGTTCTTC.

This chain links TRBV6-6 with TRBJ2-5; TRBD2 might be the D (6 bases). In germline, CDR1 is MNHNY, CDR2 SVGAGI (reference sequence). The V and J ends lost 7 bases and 5 bases respectively, with 17 bases between them. The CDR3 has 14 amino acids. The CDR3, as DNA: TGTGCCAGCACGACGGGGGTGGGTCAGGAGACCCAGTACTTC. The encoded protein is CASTTGVGQETQYF.

The CDR3 region has the DNA TGTGCCAGCAGCCTACACAGAAATAGCAATCAGCCCCAGCATTTT. It encodes CASSLHRNSNQPQHF. The chain is built from TRBV27 and TRBJ1-5; D gene ambiguous. CDR1 is MNHEY, CDR2 SMNVEV, per germline (reference sequence). The CDR3 sequence is 15 residues long. Trimming stripped 6 bases from V and 0 bases from J, with 12 bases between.

The V call is TRBV10-3, the J call TRBJ2-7; possible D gene TRBD1, 6 bases. Trimming shortened V by 3 bases and J by 8 bases, and 17 bases separated the two germline ends. CDR3 size: 14 residues. Germline V CDR1 and CDR2: ENHRY, SYGVKD. The CDR3 region is CAISDGTIQLKQYF. CDR3 coding DNA: TGTGCCATCAGTGACGGGACAATTCAACTCAAGCAGTACTTC.

The V call is TRBV19, the J call TRBJ2-2; the D gene is possibly TRBD1 (6 bases). The CDR3 sequence is 15 residues long. CDR1 is LNHDA and CDR2 is SQIVND in the germline V gene (reference sequence). Trimming removed 7 bases at V and 4 bases at J, with 16 bases between. The CDR3 reads CASTPTGDLTGELFF. As DNA, the CDR3 is TGTGCCAGTACCCCGACAGGCGATCTCACCGGGGAGCTGTTTTTT. Full variable domain (remainder filled in from reference TRBV19 and TRBJ2-2): DGGITQSPKYLFRKEGQNVTLSCEQNLNHDAMYWYRQDPGQGLRLIYYSQIVNDFQKGDIAEGYSVSREKKESFPLTVTSAQKNPTAFYLCASTPTGDLTGELFFGEGSRLTVL.

Only one count was recorded for this clone. The rearrangement uses TRBV7-8 and TRBJ1-5; maybe TRBD1 (6 bases). Germline CDR1 and CDR2: SGHVS and FQNEAQ. This CDR3 region has 16 residues. V was shortened by 1 base and J by 0 bases, with 10 bases between the two germline ends. CDR3: CASSLVQGVSNQPQHF. In DNA form, the CDR3 reads TGTGCCAGCAGCTTAGTACAGGGAGTTAGCAATCAGCCCCAGCATTTT.

The chain combines TRBV7-9 with TRBJ2-1; 10 nucleotides agree with TRBD2. With V trimmed by 6 bases and J by 8 bases, 13 bases remained unmatched. Germline CDR1 SEHNR, CDR2 FQNEAQ (reference sequence). CDR3 length: 16 residues. The CDR3 coding sequence is TGTGCCAGCAGGGGCTGGGTAGCGGGGGGCCTCGATGAGCAGTTCTTC. Its translation is CASRGWVAGGLDEQFF.

The CDR3 region is CASSFKETQYF. DNA for the CDR3: TGTGCCAGCAGCTTCAAAGAGACCCAGTACTTC. The chain recombines TRBV5-6 with TRBJ2-5; D unresolved. Germline CDR1 SGHDT, CDR2 YYEEEE. V shed 2 bases and J shed 3 bases, with 2 bases lying between them. This CDR3 is 11 amino acids long.

The chain links TRBV13 to TRBJ1-1; 11 bases match TRBD1. Trimming at V came to 2 bases and at J to 2 bases, leaving 4 bases not matched to a gene. The CDR3 covers 16 residues. In germline, CDR1 is PRHDT, CDR2 FYEKMQ (reference sequence). The CDR3 loop is CASSLWTGGINTEAFF. The CDR3 region has the DNA TGTGCCAGCAGCTTATGGACAGGGGGCATAAACACTGAAGCTTTCTTT. Full variable domain (rest looked up from reference TRBV13 and TRBJ1-1): AAGVIQSPRHLIKEKRETATLKCYPIPRHDTVYWYQQGPGQDPQFLISFYEKMQSDKGSIPDRFSAQQFSDYHSELNMSSLELGDSALYFCASSLWTGGINTEAFFGQGTRLTVV.

The sample holds a few counts of this clone. The CDR3 DNA sequence: TGCGCCAGCAGCTTTAGGCTAGCGGGGATTACCGGGGAGCTGTTTTTT. Its protein is CASSFRLAGITGELFF. The rearrangement uses TRBV5-1 and TRBJ2-2, with 9 bases lining up with TRBD2. J lost 5 bases, V lost 2 bases, and 7 bases had no gene match. Germline V lookup: CDR1 SGHRS, CDR2 YFSETQ. There are 16 residues in the CDR3.

CDR3 region: CASSDLAGMHTGELFF. The CDR3 DNA sequence: TGTGCCAGCAGCGACCTAGCGGGTATGCACACCGGGGAGCTGTTTTTT. The chain carries TRBV9 and TRBJ2-2; 8 bases match TRBD2. CDR3 length: 16 amino acids. Trimming took 3 bases from V and 3 from J; bases not matched to a gene: 7. The germline V gene has CDR1 SGDLS and CDR2 YYNGEE.

The V gene is TRBV4-3, the J gene TRBJ2-7; D remains unclear. V lost 0 bases and J 3 bases, leaving 9 bases between the germline ends. Germline loops: CDR1 LGHNA, CDR2 YSLEER. There are 14 residues in the CDR3. CDR3: CASSQEEQLYEQYF. CDR3 coding DNA: TGCGCCAGCAGCCAAGAAGAACAGCTCTACGAGCAGTACTTC.

This clone was recorded once. V and J are TRBV7-3 and TRBJ2-1, with D possibly matching TRBD2 (5 bases). Trimming removed 5 bases at V and 7 bases at J, with 15 bases between. Germline CDR1 and CDR2: SGHTA and FQGTGA. This CDR3 spans 14 amino acids. CDR3 coding DNA: TGTGCCAGCAGCCCCCAGCTAGCTGGGAATGAGCAGTTCTTC. As protein: CASSPQLAGNEQFF.

The chain links TRBV30 to TRBJ2-7; 8 nucleotides line up with TRBD2. Germline values: CDR1 GTSNPN, CDR2 SVGIG (reference sequence). There are 14 residues in the CDR3. V lost 0 bases and J lost 2; bases outside the gene matches: 3. This CDR3 is CAWSVSGGAYEQYF. The CDR3 coding sequence is TGTGCCTGGAGTGTATCCGGGGGGGCCTACGAGCAGTACTTC. The full variable domain, rest sourced from reference TRBV30 and TRBJ2-7, is SQTIHQWPATLVQPVGSPLSLECTVEGTSNPNLYWYRQAAGRGLQLLFYSVGIGQISSEVPQNLSASRPQDRQFILSSKKLLLSDSGFYLCAWSVSGGAYEQYFGPGTRLTVT.

The rearrangement uses TRBV30 and TRBJ2-7, with D perhaps matching TRBD1 (5 bases). This CDR3 has 13 amino acids. The V and J ends lost 0 bases and 6 bases respectively, with 12 bases between them. In germline, CDR1 is GTSNPN, CDR2 SVGIG (reference sequence). CDR3 region: CAWSVGTGREQYF. In DNA form, the CDR3 reads TGTGCCTGGAGTGTCGGCACAGGACGCGAGCAGTACTTC.

The count of this clone is one. The chain is built from TRBV4-3 and TRBJ2-4; 11 bases are a match to TRBD1. This CDR3 has 16 amino acids. Per germline, CDR1 LGHNA and CDR2 YSLEER. V gave up 0 bases and J gave up 11 bases; unmatched junction bases: 9. The CDR3 here is CASSQDRGLDRGLQYF. CDR3 bases: TGCGCCAGCAGCCAAGATAGAGGGTTGGACAGGGGGCTTCAGTACTTC.

V is TRBV2 and J is TRBJ1-3; tentative D call: TRBD1 (5 bases). The ends were cut back, 0 bases at V and 2 bases at J, with 8 bases in the middle. CDR1 SNHLY and CDR2 FYNNEI come from the germline V gene. The CDR3 has 15 residues. CDR3 DNA sequence: TGTGCCAGCAGTGAAGCGTGGGGCCCTGGAAACACCATATATTTT. Protein sequence: CASSEAWGPGNTIYF. The full variable domain, in which reference TRBV2 and TRBJ1-3 provide the parts outside the CDR3, is EPEVTQTPSHQVTQMGQEVILRCVPISNHLYFYWYRQILGQKVEFLVSFYNNEISEKSEIFDDQFSVERPDGSNFTLKIRSTKLEDSAMYFCASSEAWGPGNTIYFGEGSWLTVV.

The V call is TRBV28, the J call TRBJ1-1; D is unclear. Germline V CDR1 and CDR2: MDHEN, SYDVKM. V was shortened by 3 bases and J by 4 bases, with 12 bases between the two germline ends. CDR3 length equals 14 residues. This chain's CDR3 is CASSFGVEGTEAFF. DNA for the CDR3: TGTGCCAGCAGTTTCGGGGTAGAGGGCACTGAAGCTTTCTTT.

The chain is built from TRBV5-1 and TRBJ2-1; 12 bases are a match to TRBD2. Losses at the gene ends were 4 bases for V and 3 bases for J; bases not matched to a gene: 2. CDR1 is SGHRS and CDR2 is YFSETQ in the germline V gene. The CDR3 consists of 15 residues. CDR3 sequence (DNA): TGCGCCAGCAGCGAGACTAGCGGGGGCTACAATGAGCAGTTCTTC. Encoded protein: CASSETSGGYNEQFF. Looking up the rest from reference TRBV5-1 and TRBJ2-1 gives the full variable domain: KAGVTQTPRYLIKTRGQQVTLSCSPISGHRSVSWYQQTPGQGLQFLFEYFSETQRNKGNFPGRFSGRQFSNSRSEMNVSTLELGDSALYLCASSETSGGYNEQFFGPGTRLTVL.